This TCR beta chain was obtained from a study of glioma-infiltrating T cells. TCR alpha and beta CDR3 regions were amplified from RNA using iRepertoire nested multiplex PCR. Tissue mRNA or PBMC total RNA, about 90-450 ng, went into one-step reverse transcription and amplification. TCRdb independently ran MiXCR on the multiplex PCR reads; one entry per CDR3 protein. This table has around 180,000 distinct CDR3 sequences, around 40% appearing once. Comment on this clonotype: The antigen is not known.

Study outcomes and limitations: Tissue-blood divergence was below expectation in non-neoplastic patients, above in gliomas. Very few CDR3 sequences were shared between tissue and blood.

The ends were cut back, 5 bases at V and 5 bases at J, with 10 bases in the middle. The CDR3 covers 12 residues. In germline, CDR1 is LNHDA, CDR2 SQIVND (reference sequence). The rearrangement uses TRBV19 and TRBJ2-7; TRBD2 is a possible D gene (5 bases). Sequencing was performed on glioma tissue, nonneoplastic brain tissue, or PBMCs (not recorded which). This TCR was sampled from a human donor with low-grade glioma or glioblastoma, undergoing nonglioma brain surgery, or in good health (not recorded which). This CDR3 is CASSPGLNEQYF. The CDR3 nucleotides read TGTGCCAGTAGTCCCGGACTTAACGAGCAGTACTTC.